This T cell receptor beta chain was identified in a study of graft-versus-host responses after intestinal transplantation. Study-wide context: Each recipient received a multivisceral, liver-intestinal, or isolated intestinal graft. Broader study findings: Allografts of patients with graft-donor T cell macrochimerism showed high graft-versus-host to host-versus-graft clone ratios. There were GvH clones found in recipient marrow, and some of them appeared first in ileum or blood.

Data came from immunoSEQ multiplex PCR; TCRdb stores just in-frame clones and leaves some out. The profile shows 4,800 or so clones, approximately 76% of them singletons. CDR3 length: 10 residues. This clone appeared a few times. Its antigen is unidentified. This sample includes further DNA sequences coding for the same CDR3. The sequencing here drew on PBMCs, taken about 530 days after intestinal transplant. The clonotype comes from a human patient who received an intestinal transplant, so some T cells may come from the graft donor. The V and J genes are TRBV12-2 and TRBJ2-5. TRBV12-2 is noted as a pseudogene. For the CDR3, the DNA is TGTGCCAGCAGTGGGGAGACCCAGTACTTC. Encoded protein: CASSGETQYF.